Listed below are T cell receptor beta chains from one sample, sequenced in a study of HIV-infected patients and healthy controls. TCRdb re-called the 5' RACE reads with MiXCR, one entry per CDR3 protein. Of approximately 9,700 distinct CDR3 sequences listed, about 5.2% were seen once; the top ten hold about 14%. The specimen comprised blood, sampled before antiretroviral therapy. Every receptor here comes from an adult with HIV infection. The CDR3 runs from the conserved cysteine through the conserved F or W. Each record gives: clone size, J gene, V gene, D gene, CDR3 protein, CDR3 DNA. The D gene is left open where the match is weak. Clone sizes are shown as how often the clone was seen (once, few, many) or a class if it is expanded.

>few|TRBJ2-1|TRBV28|.
CASSLTSFNNEQFF
TGTGCCAGCAGTTTAACTAGCTTCAACAATGAGCAGTTCTTC
>few|TRBJ1-4|TRBV15|.
CATSRAQGELFF
TGTGCCACCAGCAGAGCACAGGGCGAACTGTTTTTT
>many|TRBJ1-2|TRBV7-9|.
CASSLNFEGYTF
TGTGCCAGCAGCTTAAATTTCGAAGGCTACACCTTC
>many|TRBJ2-2|TRBV7-8|TRBD1
CASSLYRQGGNTGELFF
TGTGCCAGCAGCTTATATAGACAGGGGGGTAACACCGGGGAGCTGTTTTTT
>many|TRBJ1-5|TRBV9|.
CASSVDSYNQPQHF
TGTGCCAGCAGCGTAGACAGCTACAATCAGCCCCAGCATTTT
>many|TRBJ2-7|TRBV7-2|.
CASSFFSGGVSYEQYF
TGTGCCAGCAGCTTTTTCTCGGGCGGTGTCTCCTACGAGCAGTACTTC
>many|TRBJ1-5|TRBV10-2|TRBD1
CASSDGGQGYQPQHF
TGCGCCAGCAGTGATGGGGGACAGGGATATCAGCCCCAGCATTTT
>many|TRBJ2-6|TRBV12-3/TRBV12-4|.
CASSLEGANVLTF
TGTGCCAGCAGTTTAGAGGGGGCCAACGTCCTGACTTTC
>many|TRBJ1-2|TRBV3-1|.
CASSFGGRGVDGYTF
TGTGCCAGCAGCTTCGGGGGAAGAGGGGTTGATGGCTACACCTTC
>many|TRBJ2-7|TRBV5-1|.
CASRAGASYEQYF
TGCGCCAGCCGGGCAGGGGCTTCCTACGAGCAGTACTTC